This passage covers 10 T cell receptor beta chains from one sample sequenced in a study of OX40 agonist ivuxolimab in advanced cancers. Repertoires were generated with immunoSEQ multiplex PCR, while TCRdb's copy carries only in-frame clones and drops some. The sample consists of roughly 63,000 clones, 89% of them appearing once. The starting material was CD4+ or CD8+ T cells sorted from blood, obtained in a trial of the OX40 agonist ivuxolimab. The origin of the receptors is an adult with an advanced solid tumor such as melanoma, head and neck, liver or kidney cancer.

This chain uses TRBV7-9 with TRBJ1-3; TRBD1 agrees at 8 bases. Trimming took 7 bases from V and 0 from J; bases not matched to a gene: 8. The CDR3 extends over 16 amino acids. CDR1 and CDR2 from the germline V gene are SEHNR and FQNEAQ (reference sequence). Here the CDR3 reads CASTKDRDNSGNTIYF. In DNA, the CDR3 is TGTGCCAGCACCAAGGACAGGGATAACTCTGGAAACACCATATATTTT.

The chain carries TRBV27 and TRBJ2-7, with 9 bases aligning to TRBD1. This CDR3 is 17 amino acids long. Germline V lookup: CDR1 MNHEY, CDR2 SMNVEV (reference sequence). The junction had 15 bases not matched to a gene; V was cut back by 6 bases and J by 3 bases. The CDR3 nucleotides read TGTGCCAGCAGCCCATCCAGGGGGGACAGGGAAGGCTACGAGCAGTACTTC. It yields the protein CASSPSRGDREGYEQYF.

Here the CDR3 reads CASSPDFQPQHF. DNA of the CDR3: TGTGCCAGCAGTCCGGACTTTCAGCCCCAGCATTTT. The V and J genes are TRBV28 and TRBJ1-5; D ambiguous. The CDR3 extends over 12 amino acids. Deletions cut 5 bases from V and 6 bases from J, with 8 bases between. Germline loops: CDR1 MDHEN, CDR2 SYDVKM.

V and J are TRBV15 and TRBJ2-3; 7 positions match TRBD2. The CDR3 extends over 15 amino acids. The trim removed 9 bases at V and 4 bases at J, leaving 13 bases unmatched. CDR1 and CDR2 (germline): LNHNV, YYDKDF (reference sequence). The CDR3 DNA follows: TGTGCCACTGGGGGTGCGGGGGATCGGGCAGATACGCAGTATTTT. Translating gives CATGGAGDRADTQYF.

V usage is TRBV19 and J usage is TRBJ1-1, with D hard to call. Germline V CDR1 and CDR2: LNHDA, SQIVND (reference sequence). The V end lost 0 bases, the J end lost 0 bases, and 11 bases lay between the germline ends. This CDR3 is 16 amino acids long. The CDR3 protein is CASSIDLEFMNTEAFF. DNA of the CDR3: TGTGCCAGTAGTATAGATCTCGAATTCATGAACACTGAAGCTTTCTTT.

This clone was seen only once. The chain carries TRBV6-1 and TRBJ2-7, with 12 nucleotides matching TRBD1. This CDR3 spans 17 amino acids. V lost 0 bases to trimming and J lost 4 bases; unmatched junction nucleotides: 7. The germline V gene has CDR1 MNHNS and CDR2 SASEGT. The CDR3 bases are TGTGCCAGCAGTGAAGCGGGGTTGGGACAGGGGGCTTACGAGCAGTACTTC. It translates to CASSEAGLGQGAYEQYF.

CDR3: CASNPSVYEQYF. In DNA form, the CDR3 reads TGTGCCAGCAACCCGTCTGTCTACGAGCAGTACTTC. The chain is built from TRBV2 and TRBJ2-7; D not certain. Germline V gene sequence: CDR1 SNHLY, CDR2 FYNNEI. The CDR3 is made up of 12 amino acids. Trimming took 7 bases from V and 3 from J, leaving 10 bases between them.

The chain employs TRBV13 and TRBJ2-7; D unresolved. Germline assignment: CDR1 PRHDT and CDR2 FYEKMQ (reference sequence). The CDR3 consists of 14 residues. Between the trimmed V and J ends, which lost 1 base and 4 bases, there was a span of 11 bases. The CDR3 spells CASSLEALRYEQYF. CDR3 coding DNA: TGTGCCAGCAGCTTAGAAGCGCTACGGTACGAGCAGTACTTC.

V usage is TRBV28 and J usage is TRBJ1-4, with D tentatively TRBD1 (6 bases). V was cut by 3 bases and J by 8 bases, with 22 bases left in between. Germline CDR1 reads MDHEN; CDR2 reads SYDVKM. The CDR3 covers 17 residues. CDR3 bases: TGTGCCAGCAGTTTCCATACAGTTACCCCCGGGGGCGAAAAACTGTTTTTT. Encoded protein: CASSFHTVTPGGEKLFF.

This clone showed up just once. The rearrangement uses TRBV5-5 and TRBJ1-5; 8 bases agree with TRBD1. The CDR3 is made up of 15 amino acids. Germline loops: CDR1 SGHKS, CDR2 YYEKEE (reference sequence). Losses at the gene ends were 4 bases for V and 5 bases for J; bases not matched to a gene: 8. The CDR3 coding sequence is TGTGCCAGCAGCAGGAGGACAGGGTGGGATCAGCCCCAGCATTTT. This gives the protein CASSRRTGWDQPQHF.